This is a list of T cell receptor beta chains from one sample in a study of T cell responses to AZD1222 COVID-19 vaccine. The data were produced by immunoSEQ multiplex PCR, yet TCRdb's version contains in-frame clones alone and is incomplete. The profile covers approximately 74,000 clones, with 82% appearing a single time and 2.9% taken by the ten largest. The material sequenced was peripheral blood, taken on day 0 of AZD1222 vaccination. Receptor source: an adult in good health. Both conserved end residues are part of each CDR3. A D gene is named only where the DNA matches it firmly. Size is stated for part of the rows, as once, few or many counts, or as a class when the clone is expanded.

clone_size	v_call	d_call	j_call	cdr3_aa	cdr3_nt
-	TRBV18	-	TRBJ2-3	CASSPARGGTDTQYF	TGTGCCAGCTCACCAGCACGGGGCGGCACAGATACGCAGTATTTT
-	TRBV19	-	TRBJ1-1	CASSIGVGGRTEAFF	TGTGCCAGTAGTATAGGGGTCGGGGGTCGGACTGAAGCTTTCTTT
-	TRBV13	TRBD1	TRBJ1-4	CASRPSGTDNEKLFF	TGTGCCAGCAGGCCATCCGGGACAGATAATGAAAAACTGTTTTTT
few	TRBV7-8	TRBD1	TRBJ1-1	CASSRQGLMNTEAFF	TGTGCCAGCAGCCGACAGGGGCTCATGAACACTGAAGCTTTCTTT
-	TRBV7-9	-	TRBJ2-5	CASSFDTQGTQYF	TGTGCCAGCAGCTTCGACACGCAGGGGACCCAGTACTTC
-	TRBV10-3	-	TRBJ1-2	CAISNFGGIGYGYTF	TGTGCCATCAGTAACTTCGGGGGGATTGGCTATGGCTACACCTTC
-	TRBV3-1/TRBV3-2	-	TRBJ1-1	CASSPHGTNTEAFF	TGTGCCAGCAGCCCCCATGGGACGAACACTGAAGCTTTCTTT
-	TRBV6-5	-	TRBJ2-5	CASSFGETQYF	TGTGCCAGCAGTTTTGGAGAGACCCAGTACTTC
-	TRBV6-2/TRBV6-3	-	TRBJ2-1	CASSYPDVEQFF	TGTGCCAGCAGTTACCCCGACGTTGAGCAGTTCTTC
-	TRBV7-2	-	TRBJ2-7	CASSLKGHEQYF	TGTGCCAGCAGCTTAAAGGGCCACGAGCAGTACTTC
-	TRBV7-2	-	TRBJ1-1	CASSLGASNTEAFF	TGTGCCAGCAGCTTAGGGGCCTCGAACACTGAAGCTTTCTTT
-	TRBV4-1	-	TRBJ1-5	CASSHTGLQRGNQPQHF	TGCGCCAGCAGCCACACGGGACTCCAAAGGGGCAATCAGCCCCAGCATTTT
-	TRBV5-6	-	TRBJ2-3	CASSFGVGDTQYF	TGTGCCAGCAGCTTCGGGGTGGGGGATACGCAGTATTTT
-	TRBV4-3	-	TRBJ1-2	CASSAHRENYGYTF	TGCGCCAGCAGCGCCCATCGGGAGAACTATGGCTACACCTTC
-	TRBV9	-	TRBJ1-1	CASSVGGGGPTEAFF	TGTGCCAGCAGCGTAGGAGGCGGGGGGCCCACTGAAGCTTTCTTT
-	TRBV18	TRBD1	TRBJ1-1	CASSLSTGLRTEAFF	TGTGCCAGCTCACTCTCGACAGGGTTGAGAACTGAAGCTTTCTTT
-	TRBV27	-	TRBJ2-2	CASSPSFGLGTGELFF	TGTGCCAGCAGCCCATCTTTCGGGCTAGGGACCGGGGAGCTGTTTTTT
once	TRBV7-6	-	TRBJ1-4	CASSLAGATNEKLFF	TGTGCCAGCAGCTTAGCAGGAGCAACTAATGAAAAACTGTTTTTT
once	TRBV19	-	TRBJ1-5	CASSMSGVFSNQPQHF	TGTGCCAGTAGTATGAGTGGGGTTTTTAGCAATCAGCCCCAGCATTTT
once	TRBV2	-	TRBJ1-1	CASSKDTHTEAFF	TGTGCCAGCAGTAAAGACACGCACACTGAAGCTTTCTTT
-	TRBV7-9	-	TRBJ2-5	CASSQIQETQYF	TGTGCCAGCAGCCAAATCCAAGAGACCCAGTACTTC
-	TRBV5-6	-	TRBJ1-2	CASSSETYGYTF	TGTGCCAGCAGCTCGGAGACCTATGGCTACACCTTC
-	TRBV7-6	-	TRBJ1-3	CASSLDPDRNTIYF	TGTGCCAGCAGCTTAGACCCAGATAGAAACACCATATATTTT
-	TRBV18	TRBD1	TRBJ2-2	CASSRDQGQGNTGELFF	TGTGCCAGCTCACGGGACCAGGGACAGGGGAACACCGGGGAGCTGTTTTTT
once	TRBV2	-	TRBJ1-4	CASSARVTNEKLFF	TGTGCCAGCAGTGCAAGGGTAACTAATGAAAAACTGTTTTTT
few	TRBV4-3	-	TRBJ1-3	CASSQVGANGNTIYF	TGCGCCAGCAGCCAAGTCGGGGCGAATGGAAACACCATATATTTT
-	TRBV4-1	-	TRBJ1-5	CASSQDWLTGRRPQHF	TGCGCCAGCAGCCAAGATTGGTTGACAGGCCGTAGGCCCCAGCATTTT